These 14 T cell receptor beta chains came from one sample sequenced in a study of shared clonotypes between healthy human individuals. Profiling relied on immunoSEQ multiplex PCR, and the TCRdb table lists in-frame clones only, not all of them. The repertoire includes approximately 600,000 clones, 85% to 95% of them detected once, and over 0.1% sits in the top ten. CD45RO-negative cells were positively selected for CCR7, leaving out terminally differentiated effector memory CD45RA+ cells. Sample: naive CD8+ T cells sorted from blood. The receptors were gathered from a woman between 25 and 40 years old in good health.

CDR3 DNA: TGTGCCAGCAGTGAATCCCCGACCGGAAGGCGAGGCTACACCTTC. Translation: CASSESPTGRRGYTF. The genes are TRBV2 and TRBJ1-2; no firm D call. CDR3 length: 15 amino acids. Trimming left V 2 bases short and J 8 bases short, with 18 bases between. The germline V gene encodes CDR1 SNHLY and CDR2 FYNNEI.

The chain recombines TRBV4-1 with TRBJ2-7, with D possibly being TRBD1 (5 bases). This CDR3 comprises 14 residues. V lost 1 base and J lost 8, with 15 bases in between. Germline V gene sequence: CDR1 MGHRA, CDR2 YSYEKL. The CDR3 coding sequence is TGCGCCAGCAGCCAAGGTGGCGAAGGGGTTCAGCAGTACTTC. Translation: CASSQGGEGVQQYF.

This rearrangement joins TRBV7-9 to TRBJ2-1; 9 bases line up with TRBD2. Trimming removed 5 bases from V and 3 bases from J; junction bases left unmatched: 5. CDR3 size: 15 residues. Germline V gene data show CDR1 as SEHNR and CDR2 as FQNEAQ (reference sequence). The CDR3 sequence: CASSPSGAIYNEQFF. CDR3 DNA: TGTGCCAGCAGCCCTAGCGGGGCTATCTACAATGAGCAGTTCTTC.

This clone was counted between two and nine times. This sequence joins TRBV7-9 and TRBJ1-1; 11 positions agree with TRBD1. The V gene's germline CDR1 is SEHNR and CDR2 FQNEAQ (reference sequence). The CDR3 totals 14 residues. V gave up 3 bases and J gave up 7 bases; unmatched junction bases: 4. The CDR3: CASSFGQGADEAFF. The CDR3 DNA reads TGTGCCAGCAGCTTCGGACAGGGGGCGGATGAAGCTTTCTTT.

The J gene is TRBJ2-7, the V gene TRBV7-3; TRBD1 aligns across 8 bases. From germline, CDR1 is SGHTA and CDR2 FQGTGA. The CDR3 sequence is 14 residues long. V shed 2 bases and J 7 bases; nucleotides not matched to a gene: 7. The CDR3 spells CASSLGQGASEQYF. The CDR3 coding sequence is TGTGCCAGCAGCTTAGGCCAGGGGGCGTCTGAGCAGTACTTC. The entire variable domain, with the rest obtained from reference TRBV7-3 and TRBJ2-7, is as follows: GAGVSQTPSNKVTEKGKYVELRCDPISGHTALYWYRQSLGQGPEFLIYFQGTGAADDSGLPNDRFFAVRPEGSVSTLKIQRTERGDSAVYLCASSLGQGASEQYFGPGTRLTVT.

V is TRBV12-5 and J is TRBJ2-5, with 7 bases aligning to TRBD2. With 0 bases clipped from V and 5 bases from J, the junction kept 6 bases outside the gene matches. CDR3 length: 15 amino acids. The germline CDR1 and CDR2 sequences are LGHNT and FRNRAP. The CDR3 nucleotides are TGTGCTAGTGGTTTGGTGGGAGGGCTGGACGAGACCCAGTACTTC. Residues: CASGLVGGLDETQYF.

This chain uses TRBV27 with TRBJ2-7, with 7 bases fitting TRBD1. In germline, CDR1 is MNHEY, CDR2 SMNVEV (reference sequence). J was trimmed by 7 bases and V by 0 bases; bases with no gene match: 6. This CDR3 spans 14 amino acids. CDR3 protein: CASSLSVGGGEQYF. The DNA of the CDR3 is TGTGCCAGCAGTTTATCGGTAGGGGGCGGTGAGCAGTACTTC.

As DNA, the CDR3 is TGTGCCAGCAGTTACCTGGACAGGGGTTACGAGCAGTACTTC. As protein: CASSYLDRGYEQYF. V and J are TRBV6-5 and TRBJ2-7; 9 bases map to TRBD1. Germline values: CDR1 MNHEY, CDR2 SVGAGI. Unmatched junction bases numbered 3, after V lost 2 bases and J lost 4 bases. The length of the CDR3 is 14 residues.

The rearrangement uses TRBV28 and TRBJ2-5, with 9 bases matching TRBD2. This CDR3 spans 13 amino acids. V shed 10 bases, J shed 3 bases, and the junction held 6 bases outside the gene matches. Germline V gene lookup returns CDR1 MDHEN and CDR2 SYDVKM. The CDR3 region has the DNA TGTGCCACGGCTTTAGCGGGAGAAGAGACCCAGTACTTC. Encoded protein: CATALAGEETQYF.

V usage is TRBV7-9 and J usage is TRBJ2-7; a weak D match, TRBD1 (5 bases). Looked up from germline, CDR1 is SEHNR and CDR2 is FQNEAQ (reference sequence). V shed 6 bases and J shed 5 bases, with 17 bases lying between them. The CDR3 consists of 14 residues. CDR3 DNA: TGTGCCAGCAGTCCGACAGTCCGGGTCCACGAGCAGTACTTC. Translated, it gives CASSPTVRVHEQYF.

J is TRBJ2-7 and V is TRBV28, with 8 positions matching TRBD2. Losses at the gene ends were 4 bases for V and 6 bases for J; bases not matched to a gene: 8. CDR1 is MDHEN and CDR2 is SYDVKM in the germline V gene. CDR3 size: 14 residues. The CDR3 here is CASSCSGIVCEQYF. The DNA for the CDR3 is TGTGCCAGCAGTTGTAGCGGGATTGTTTGCGAGCAGTACTTC.

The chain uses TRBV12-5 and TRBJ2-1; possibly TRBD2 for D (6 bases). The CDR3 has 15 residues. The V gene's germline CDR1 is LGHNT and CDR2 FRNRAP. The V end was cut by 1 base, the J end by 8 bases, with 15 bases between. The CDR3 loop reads CASGLDWDWADEQFF. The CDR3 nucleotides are TGTGCTAGTGGTTTGGACTGGGACTGGGCCGATGAGCAGTTCTTC.

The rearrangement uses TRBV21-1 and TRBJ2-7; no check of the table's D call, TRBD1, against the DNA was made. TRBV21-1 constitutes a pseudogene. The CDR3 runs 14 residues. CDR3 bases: TGTGCCAGCAGCGACTGGACAGACCCCTACGAGCAGTACTTC. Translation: CASSDWTDPYEQYF.

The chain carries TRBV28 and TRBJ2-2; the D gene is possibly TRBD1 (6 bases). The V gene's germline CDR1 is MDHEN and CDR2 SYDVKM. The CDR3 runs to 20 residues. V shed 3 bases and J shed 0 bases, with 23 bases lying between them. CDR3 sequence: CASSFPRDEPQGPNTGELFF. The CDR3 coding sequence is TGTGCCAGCAGTTTTCCTAGGGACGAACCTCAGGGGCCGAACACCGGGGAGCTGTTTTTT. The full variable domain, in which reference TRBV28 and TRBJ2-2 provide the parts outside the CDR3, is DVKVTQSSRYLVKRTGEKVFLECVQDMDHENMFWYRQDPGLGLRLIYFSYDVKMKEKGDIPEGYSVSREKKERFSLILESASTNQTSMYLCASSFPRDEPQGPNTGELFFGEGSRLTVL.